One sample yielded the 26 T cell receptor beta chains listed below, sequenced in a study of spatial heterogeneity in lung cancer. Study observations and caveats: The number of expanded tumor alpha and beta chains correlated with mutation number.

Time point here: sample taken at primary tumor resection. One entry per CDR3 protein results from TCRdb running MiXCR on the 5' RACE reads. The top ten clones hold around 17% of a sample with 7,500 to 8,000 distinct CDR3 sequences, 6.5% to 8.5% of them seen once. Which antigens these TCRs recognize remains unknown. The material sequenced was lung tumor tissue, taken at surgery. Receptor source: a female donor with early-stage non-small cell lung cancer.

In its sample, this clonotype ranks as medium-sized. V is TRBV6-5 and J is TRBJ1-5; 12 bases line up with TRBD1. With V trimmed by 5 bases and J by 5 bases, 4 bases remained unmatched. In germline, CDR1 is MNHEY, CDR2 SVGAGI. The CDR3 is 15 residues long. CDR3 sequence (DNA): TGTGCCAGCAGTGACGGGACAGGGGGCGATCAGCCCCAGCATTTT. Translation gives CASSDGTGGDQPQHF.

This clonotype was seen ten or more times. The chain joins TRBV7-6 to TRBJ2-1; the match to TRBD2 covers 8 bases. V gave up 5 bases and J gave up 10 bases; unmatched junction bases: 10. CDR3 length: 14 residues. Germline V gives CDR1 SGHVS, CDR2 FNYEAQ. CDR3 bases: TGTGCCAGCAGCCCCAAAAATAGCGGGAACGAGCAGTTCTTC. Translating gives CASSPKNSGNEQFF.

This clonotype was detected ten times or more. V is TRBV29-1 and J is TRBJ1-1; D uncertain. CDR3 length: 12 amino acids. The V end lost 4 bases, the J end lost 0 bases, and 6 bases lay between the germline ends. The V gene's germline CDR1 is SQVTM and CDR2 ANQGSEA. CDR3 sequence: CSVGHLNTEAFF. The CDR3 DNA reads as TGCAGCGTTGGGCACCTGAACACTGAAGCTTTCTTT.

This clonotype was recorded many times. The chain uses TRBV6-5 and TRBJ1-4; 10 bases align to TRBD1. Per the germline V gene, CDR1 is MNHEY and CDR2 is SVGAGI. This CDR3 is built from 15 residues. Unmatched junction bases numbered 5, after V lost 6 bases and J lost 4 bases. CDR3 in DNA: TGTGCCAGCAGAGGACAGGGGGTGATTAATGAAAAACTGTTTTTT. This translates into CASRGQGVINEKLFF.

This clonotype has at least ten counts. CDR3 bases: TGTGCCAGCACCATCGACGGGGATTACACCGGGGAGCTGTTTTTT. Translating gives CASTIDGDYTGELFF. V usage is TRBV28 and J usage is TRBJ2-2; possibly TRBD2 for D (5 bases). The V end was cut by 7 bases, the J end by 3 bases, with 15 bases between. The CDR3 is 15 residues long. CDR1 is MDHEN, CDR2 SYDVKM, per germline.

A few counts support this clonotype. CDR3 coding DNA: TGTGCCAGTAGCCCGGACAGGGGGCACCTCTACGAGCAGTACTTC. Residues: CASSPDRGHLYEQYF. The rearrangement uses TRBV19 and TRBJ2-7; TRBD1 matches at 11 bases. The germline V gene has CDR1 LNHDA and CDR2 SQIVND (reference sequence). This CDR3 has 15 residues. V lost 6 bases, J lost 3 bases, and 7 bases stayed unmatched.

This clonotype appeared many times. Here the CDR3 reads CSAISGRAATDTQYF. The CDR3 bases are TGCAGTGCTATCAGCGGGAGAGCCGCCACAGATACGCAGTATTTT. This sequence joins TRBV20-1 and TRBJ2-3; TRBD2 matches at 8 bases. The CDR3 consists of 15 residues. The ends lost 4 bases at V and 2 bases at J; junction bases unmatched: 8. CDR1 DFQATT and CDR2 SNEGSKA come from the germline V gene (reference sequence).

This clonotype was detected many times. This chain joins TRBV7-2 and TRBJ2-1, with TRBD2 matching over 9 bases. Germline CDR1 is SGHTA and CDR2 is FQGNSA. J was trimmed by 5 bases and V by 4 bases; bases with no gene match: 3. The CDR3 extends over 14 amino acids. CDR3 amino acids: CASSSRLADNEQFF. The DNA for the CDR3 is TGTGCCAGCAGCTCACGACTAGCGGACAATGAGCAGTTCTTC.

This clonotype was observed at least ten times. CDR3 residues: CASSLGTGESEKLFF. DNA of the CDR3: TGCGCCAGCAGCTTGGGGACAGGGGAGTCTGAAAAACTGTTTTTT. V gene TRBV5-1 combines with J gene TRBJ1-4; 9 bases are a match to TRBD1. The CDR3 has 15 amino acids. V lost 0 bases and J lost 7; bases outside the gene matches: 4. The germline V gene has CDR1 SGHRS and CDR2 YFSETQ.

This clonotype was counted many times. This chain connects TRBV28 to TRBJ1-1, with 7 bases matching TRBD1. Germline V CDR1 and CDR2: MDHEN, SYDVKM. The junction had 3 bases not matched to a gene; V was cut back by 6 bases and J by 5 bases. The CDR3 length is 12 residues. CDR3 in amino acids: CASSQTGTEAFF. As DNA, the CDR3 is TGTGCCAGCAGCCAGACAGGGACTGAAGCTTTCTTT.

This clonotype was seen repeatedly, ten times or more. The germline gene is not matched at one end of the junction; a read error may be the cause. This chain's CDR3 is CASSLGRNGGETQYF. DNA of the CDR3: TGTGCTAGCAGCCTTGGACGGAACGGGGGAGAGACCCAGTACTTC. This chain connects TRBV7-7 to TRBJ2-5; D perhaps matches TRBD2 (6 bases). The germline gives CDR1 SSHAT, CDR2 FNYEAQ (reference sequence). This CDR3 comprises 15 residues.

This clonotype is labeled medium-sized. CDR3 sequence (DNA): TGTGCCAGCAGCTTAAGGGCGGGGGACAATGAGCAGTTCTTC. Its protein product is CASSLRAGDNEQFF. The rearrangement links TRBV7-6 to TRBJ2-1; 7 bases line up with TRBD2. Germline loops: CDR1 SGHVS, CDR2 FNYEAQ. The CDR3 contains 14 residues. Unmatched junction bases numbered 3, after V lost 2 bases and J lost 5 bases.

By proportion, this clonotype is medium-sized. This sequence joins TRBV20-1 and TRBJ2-7; TRBD1 or TRBD2 may be the D gene (7 bases each). CDR3 length: 15 residues. The germline V gene has CDR1 DFQATT and CDR2 SNEGSKA (reference sequence). V dropped 5 bases and J dropped 1 base, with 18 bases sitting between them. The CDR3, as DNA: TGCAGTGCTGCCAGCGGGACAGCCGATTCCTACGAGCAGTACTTC. Translated, it gives CSAASGTADSYEQYF.

This clonotype appeared many times. For the CDR3, the DNA is TGTGCCACCAGAGCTCCAGGGGGCGAGCAGTACTTC. Its protein product is CATRAPGGEQYF. This chain connects TRBV24-1 to TRBJ2-7; the match to TRBD1 covers 7 bases. Trimming at V came to 7 bases and at J to 6 bases, leaving 5 bases not matched to a gene. In germline, CDR1 is KGHDR, CDR2 SFDVKD. This CDR3 spans 12 amino acids.

This clonotype showed up many times. This sequence joins TRBV28 and TRBJ2-5; either TRBD1 or TRBD2 may fit D (5 bases each). The CDR3 is 16 amino acids. V lost 8 bases to trimming and J lost 2 bases, with 21 bases between them. Looked up from germline, CDR1 is MDHEN and CDR2 is SYDVKM. CDR3 protein: CASGRRHRTKQETQYF. In DNA, the CDR3 is TGTGCCAGCGGACGGAGGCACAGGACAAAACAAGAGACCCAGTACTTC.

This clonotype occurred many times. The chain uses TRBV12-3 or TRBV12-4 and TRBJ2-3; 8 bases line up with TRBD1. Trimming took 6 bases from V and 3 from J; bases not matched to a gene: 8. This CDR3 contains 15 residues. The CDR3 DNA sequence: TGTGCCAGCAGCGGACAGGGTCTGGGGACAGATACGCAGTATTTT. Its translation: CASSGQGLGTDTQYF.

This clonotype was detected many times. V gene TRBV10-1 combines with J gene TRBJ2-1, with TRBD2 identical over 8 bases. This CDR3 contains 16 residues. Germline V gene lookup returns CDR1 WNHNN and CDR2 SYGVQD (reference sequence). V lost 3 bases to trimming and J lost 6 bases; unmatched junction nucleotides: 10. The CDR3 bases are TGCGCCAGCAGTGATTCGGGAGGGAACCACCCCAATGAGCAGTTCTTC. Translation gives CASSDSGGNHPNEQFF.

This clonotype was observed many times. This rearrangement joins TRBV5-1 to TRBJ2-1, with TRBD2 identical over 13 bases. This CDR3 is built from 17 residues. Germline CDR1 is SGHRS and CDR2 is YFSETQ. The V segment lost 0 bases and the J segment 6 bases; nucleotides outside the gene matches: 6. CDR3 sequence reads: CASSLARGLAGSNEQFF. The DNA of the CDR3 is TGCGCCAGCAGCTTGGCCCGGGGACTAGCGGGAAGCAATGAGCAGTTCTTC. Full variable domain (remainder filled in from reference TRBV5-1 and TRBJ2-1): KAGVTQTPRYLIKTRGQQVTLSCSPISGHRSVSWYQQTPGQGLQFLFEYFSETQRNKGNFPGRFSGRQFSNSRSEMNVSTLELGDSALYLCASSLARGLAGSNEQFFGPGTRLTVL.

This clonotype was observed a few times. The chain joins TRBV11-3 to TRBJ1-2; D not certain. Trimming took 0 bases from V and 10 from J, leaving 9 bases between them. The CDR3 is 12 residues long. CDR1 and CDR2 (germline): SGHNT, YENEEA. CDR3 sequence reads: CASSLDSLDYTF. CDR3 nucleotides: TGTGCCAGCAGCTTAGACAGCCTTGACTACACCTTC.

By frequency in the sample, this clonotype is medium-sized. The rearrangement joins TRBV5-1 to TRBJ2-5; possibly TRBD1 for D (6 bases). Trimming stripped 0 bases from V and 3 bases from J, with 12 bases between. The germline V gene encodes CDR1 SGHRS and CDR2 YFSETQ. The CDR3 loop spans 15 amino acids. This chain's CDR3 is CASSLALTGKETQYF. The CDR3 region has the DNA TGCGCCAGCAGCTTGGCCCTTACAGGGAAAGAGACCCAGTACTTC.

This clonotype occurred many times. This chain connects TRBV12-3 or TRBV12-4 to TRBJ2-1, with a possible D match to TRBD2 (7 bases). V dropped 1 base and J dropped 10 bases, with 14 bases sitting between them. The CDR3 totals 14 residues. The CDR3 DNA reads TGTGCCAGCAGTTTAGAGGGGGGAGGGACAGAGCAGTTCTTC. Translated: CASSLEGGGTEQFF.

This clonotype occurred many times. This chain joins TRBV27 and TRBJ1-1; 9 positions match TRBD1. V gave up 5 bases and J gave up 5 bases; unmatched junction bases: 3. This CDR3 is 13 amino acids long. CDR1 is MNHEY and CDR2 is SMNVEV in the germline V gene (reference sequence). CDR3 amino acids: CASSKTGGTEAFF. The CDR3 DNA reads TGTGCCAGCAGTAAGACAGGGGGTACTGAAGCTTTCTTT.

Many counts were recorded for this clonotype. The genes are TRBV7-2 and TRBJ2-7, with D uncertain. Germline CDR1 and CDR2: SGHTA and FQGNSA. Trimming shortened V by 2 bases and J by 0 bases, and 11 bases separated the two germline ends. This CDR3 has 15 residues. The chain's CDR3 is CASSLSGGSSYEQYF. The DNA for the CDR3 is TGTGCCAGCAGCTTATCAGGCGGTAGCTCCTACGAGCAGTACTTC.

This clonotype was seen a handful of times. V gene TRBV29-1 combines with J gene TRBJ2-5; tentative D call: TRBD1 (5 bases). CDR3 length: 11 amino acids. CDR1 is SQVTM, CDR2 ANQGSEA, per germline. V was cut by 7 bases and J by 5 bases, with 11 bases left in between. DNA of the CDR3: TGCAGCGCCCCTAAGGGGGAGACCCAGTACTTC. Residues: CSAPKGETQYF.

This clonotype was picked up many times. The chain is built from TRBV2 and TRBJ2-5, with TRBD1 matching over 7 bases. After removal of 6 bases from V and 1 base from J, the junction contained 2 bases not matched to a gene. The germline V gene has CDR1 SNHLY and CDR2 FYNNEI. The length of the CDR3 is 13 residues. This chain's CDR3 is CASSGQVQETQYF. The CDR3, as DNA: TGTGCCAGCAGCGGACAGGTCCAAGAGACCCAGTACTTC.

This clonotype counts as medium-sized (0.01 to 0.1%). This rearrangement joins TRBV11-2 to TRBJ1-1; D unclear. V was clipped by 2 bases and J by 0 bases, with 4 bases between them. The germline V gene has CDR1 SGHAT and CDR2 FQNNGV. The CDR3 is 13 amino acids. The CDR3 reads CASSLNLNTEAFF. CDR3 in DNA: TGTGCCAGCAGCTTAAACCTGAACACTGAAGCTTTCTTT.